This TCR beta chain was captured by sequencing in a study of early T cells in non-severe SARS-CoV-2 infection. TCRdb itself ran the 5' RACE reads through MiXCR, one entry per CDR3 protein. Of under 85,000 distinct CDR3 sequences detected, roughly 15% appear once; the ten largest clones hold roughly 4.3%. The CDR3 contains 13 residues. CDR1 and CDR2 from the germline V gene are LNHDA and SQIVND (reference sequence). Trimming cost V 3 bases and J 3 bases, with 8 bases left between them. This chain uses TRBV19 with TRBJ2-5, with a tentative D call TRBD2 (5 bases). The input for sequencing was whole blood, taken at baseline. The clonotype comes from an adult who was a healthcare worker with PCR-confirmed SARS-CoV-2 infection or an uninfected control (not recorded which). This CDR3 reads CASSIGGEETQYF. Here the CDR3 DNA reads TGTGCCAGTAGTATCGGAGGAGAAGAGACCCAGTACTTC.